A single sample is the source of the 12 T cell receptor beta chains below, sequenced in a study of T cells in Graves' hyperthyroidism and ophthalmopathy. TCR beta CDR3 regions were amplified from RNA transcripts. With the HTBI primer set, the TCR CDR3 went through a first round of RT-PCR. TCRdb re-derived calls from the multiplex PCR reads in MiXCR, one entry per CDR3 protein. In the table there are 450,000 to 700,000 distinct CDR3 sequences, around 45% of which are singletons. The source material was peripheral blood or thyroid tissue (not recorded which). The receptors originated from an adult woman with Graves' disease, either hyperthyroidism or ophthalmopathy (not recorded which).

The chain couples TRBV6-5 to TRBJ2-7; 9 bases line up with TRBD1. The CDR3 contains 19 residues. Per germline, CDR1 MNHEY and CDR2 SVGAGI. Trimming cost V 1 base and J 0 bases; bases outside gene matches: 13. This CDR3 is CASSYWNREETGGSYEQYF. The CDR3 region has the DNA TGTGCCAGCAGTTACTGGAACCGGGAAGAGACAGGGGGCTCCTACGAGCAGTACTTC.

CDR3 sequence: CSARGRAGFHEAFF. The DNA of the CDR3 is TGCAGTGCTAGAGGTCGGGCGGGCTTTCATGAAGCTTTCTTT. This sequence joins TRBV20-1 and TRBJ1-1, with D hard to call. The CDR3 sequence is 14 residues long. The V end was cut by 1 base, the J end by 7 bases, with 16 bases between. Per the germline V gene, CDR1 is DFQATT and CDR2 is SNEGSKA (reference sequence).

The sample holds many counts of this clonotype. The genes are TRBV5-1 and TRBJ2-5; 8 bases align to TRBD1. The CDR3 spans 13 residues. The V and J ends lost 3 bases and 4 bases, in that order; junction bases with no gene match: 2. Germline loops: CDR1 SGHRS, CDR2 YFSETQ. CDR3 nucleotide sequence: TGCGCCAGCAGCTCAGGGGGCGCAGAGACCCAGTACTTC. It translates to CASSSGGAETQYF.

This clonotype was found a few times. This chain joins TRBV28 and TRBJ1-1, with D uncertain. The V gene lost 6 bases and the J gene lost 1 base, with 9 bases spanning the gap. Per the germline V gene, CDR1 is MDHEN and CDR2 is SYDVKM. The CDR3 spans 13 residues. The CDR3 bases are TGTGCCAGCAGGCTCACAGCGAACACTGAAGCTTTCTTT. Its protein product is CASRLTANTEAFF.

In this sample, this clonotype turned up many times. V and J are TRBV5-6 and TRBJ1-1; D remains ambiguous. This CDR3 has 14 amino acids. V was trimmed by 1 base and J by 1 base, leaving 8 bases between them. Germline lookup yields CDR1 SGHDT and CDR2 YYEEEE. CDR3 bases: TGTGCCAGCAGCTTGTTATCGGAGAACACTGAAGCTTTCTTT. Amino acids: CASSLLSENTEAFF.

In this sample, this clonotype turned up many times. This chain uses TRBV15 with TRBJ1-2; TRBD1 is a possible D gene (5 bases). The CDR3 has 15 amino acids. Trimming shortened V by 0 bases and J by 9 bases, and 17 bases separated the two germline ends. Germline V gene data show CDR1 as LNHNV and CDR2 as YYDKDF (reference sequence). The CDR3 here is CATSRDLGQGRSYTF. The CDR3 DNA reads TGTGCCACCAGCAGAGATTTGGGGCAGGGTCGGAGCTACACCTTC.

This clonotype showed up many times. The chain has TRBV5-1 and TRBJ1-1; 7 nucleotides line up with TRBD1. Trimming removed 0 bases from V and 4 bases from J; junction bases left unmatched: 3. Germline lookup yields CDR1 SGHRS and CDR2 YFSETQ. This CDR3 region has 14 residues. CDR3 region: CASSLDRGPTEAFF. For the CDR3, the DNA is TGCGCCAGCAGCTTGGATAGGGGGCCCACTGAAGCTTTCTTT.

V usage is TRBV20-1 and J usage is TRBJ1-6; a weak D match, TRBD1 (6 bases). Germline V CDR1 and CDR2: DFQATT, SNEGSKA (reference sequence). Between the trimmed V and J ends, which lost 3 bases and 0 bases, there was a span of 12 bases. The CDR3 loop spans 16 amino acids. In DNA form, the CDR3 reads TGCAGTGCTAGTTGGCAGGGACACTCCTATAATTCACCCCTCCACTTT. This encodes CSASWQGHSYNSPLHF.

The rearrangement links TRBV29-1 to TRBJ1-1; D is perhaps TRBD1 (6 bases). The CDR3 length is 12 residues. The V and J ends lost 5 bases and 6 bases respectively, with 13 bases between them. Germline values: CDR1 SQVTM, CDR2 ANQGSEA. The CDR3 sequence is CSVLSGAAEAFF. The DNA of the CDR3 is TGCAGCGTTCTTTCAGGGGCGGCTGAAGCTTTCTTT.

In this sample, this clonotype turned up many times. This chain joins TRBV25-1 and TRBJ1-1; D might be TRBD1 (6 bases). The germline V and J ends were trimmed by 4 bases and 1 base, with 10 bases remaining between them. This CDR3 has 14 residues. Germline loops: CDR1 MGHDK, CDR2 SYGVNS. The CDR3: CASSVTGTNTEAFF. The CDR3 DNA reads as TGTGCCAGCAGTGTTACAGGGACGAACACTGAAGCTTTCTTT.

There are many counts of this clonotype. The chain recombines TRBV11-2 with TRBJ2-7, with no clear D. V shed 2 bases and J shed 1 base, with 6 bases lying between them. The CDR3 is 13 residues long. CDR1 is SGHAT and CDR2 is FQNNGV in the germline V gene. The CDR3 is CASSLIQSYEQYF. The CDR3 bases are TGTGCCAGCAGCTTAATTCAGTCCTACGAGCAGTACTTC.

The chain links TRBV20-1 to TRBJ1-6; D unclear. This CDR3 is 14 amino acids long. Trimming took 6 bases from V and 5 from J, leaving 14 bases between them. Germline CDR1 reads DFQATT; CDR2 reads SNEGSKA (reference sequence). In DNA form, the CDR3 reads TGCAGTGCCCCCGCAGATGGCCATAATTCACCCCTCCACTTT. It codes for CSAPADGHNSPLHF.